The 26 T cell receptor beta chains below were found in one sample sequenced in a study of technical replicates of blood from a handful of donors. Data came from immunoSEQ multiplex PCR; TCRdb stores just in-frame clones and leaves some out. The sample yields 98,000 or so clones, roughly 96% seen once. Sequencing was done on a sample of T cells isolated from PBMCs. Receptor source: a human donor in good health.

V is TRBV7-9 and J is TRBJ2-7, with TRBD2 matching 7 bases. The J segment lost 2 bases and the V segment lost 5 bases, leaving 12 bases of the junction unmatched. CDR1 is SEHNR, CDR2 FQNEAQ, per germline (reference sequence). CDR3 length: 16 residues. The CDR3 nucleotides are TGTGCCAGCAGCCGCATAGCGACGGGACTACCCTACGAGCAGTACTTC. Its protein is CASSRIATGLPYEQYF.

As for this clone: This same CDR3 is encoded by further DNA sequences in the sample. V usage is TRBV5-1 and J usage is TRBJ2-7; D ambiguous. Trimming stripped 0 bases from V and 2 bases from J, with 3 bases between. The CDR3 totals 12 residues. The V gene's germline CDR1 is SGHRS and CDR2 YFSETQ. The CDR3 bases are TGCGCCAGCAGCTTGGACACCTACGAGCAGTACTTC. This encodes CASSLDTYEQYF.

V usage is TRBV18 and J usage is TRBJ2-7; 7 nucleotides agree with TRBD2. The J segment lost 3 bases and the V segment lost 5 bases, leaving 13 bases of the junction unmatched. Germline V lookup: CDR1 KGHSH, CDR2 LQKENI. CDR3 size: 16 residues. CDR3 sequence (DNA): TGTGCCAGCTCATCACAGACCCGGGGACTATACTACGAGCAGTACTTC. Its protein is CASSSQTRGLYYEQYF.

V gene TRBV7-2 combines with J gene TRBJ1-2; 10 bases map to TRBD1. V dropped 5 bases and J dropped 3; count of bases not matched to a gene: 6. The germline V gene encodes CDR1 SGHTA and CDR2 FQGNSA. The length of the CDR3 is 15 residues. CDR3 nucleotide sequence: TGTGCCAGCAGCCTACGGACAGGGGGGCACTATGGCTACACCTTC. Translated, it gives CASSLRTGGHYGYTF.

Written as DNA, the CDR3 is TGTGCCAGCAGTTTCCTAGCGGGGTCTAATGAGCAGTTCTTC. This encodes CASSFLAGSNEQFF. The genes are TRBV6-5 and TRBJ2-1; 9 nucleotides line up with TRBD2. Germline V gene lookup returns CDR1 MNHEY and CDR2 SVGAGI. Trimming took 4 bases from V and 7 from J; bases not matched to a gene: 5. CDR3 length equals 14 residues.

The chain joins TRBV5-4 to TRBJ2-1; 7 bases are a match to TRBD1. The germline V gene has CDR1 SGHNT and CDR2 YYREEE (reference sequence). V shed 2 bases and J 2 bases; nucleotides not matched to a gene: 7. The CDR3 is 16 amino acids. CDR3 nucleotide sequence: TGTGCCAGCAGCTTCAAACGGACAGGAGCCTACAATGAGCAGTTCTTC. It specifies CASSFKRTGAYNEQFF.

This chain connects TRBV5-4 to TRBJ1-6; the D is unclear. Germline CDR1 and CDR2: SGHNT and YYREEE (reference sequence). Trimming cost V 2 bases and J 2 bases, with 8 bases left between them. This CDR3 has 15 amino acids. The CDR3 region has the DNA TGTGCCAGCAGCTTCGGTCGGGCCTATAATTCACCCCTCCACTTT. Translating it yields CASSFGRAYNSPLHF.

The chain has TRBV5-1 and TRBJ1-2, with 10 bases that match TRBD1. This CDR3 contains 16 residues. After removal of 4 bases from V and 6 bases from J, the junction contained 12 bases not matched to a gene. Germline V gene sequence: CDR1 SGHRS, CDR2 YFSETQ. CDR3 amino acids: CASSPTMGQGINGYTF. The CDR3, as DNA: TGCGCCAGCAGCCCTACGATGGGACAGGGGATTAATGGCTACACCTTC.

V gene TRBV19 combines with J gene TRBJ1-1, with unresolved D. With 10 bases removed from V and 3 bases from J, the gap between germline ends came to 15 bases. In germline, CDR1 is LNHDA, CDR2 SQIVND (reference sequence). CDR3 length equals 13 residues. CDR3 protein: CATMEAEDTEAFF. The CDR3 nucleotides are TGTGCCACCATGGAGGCGGAGGACACTGAAGCTTTCTTT.

The gene calls are TRBV5-1 and TRBJ1-1, with D unclear. Trimming took 0 bases from V and 3 from J, leaving 15 bases between them. CDR3 length equals 16 residues. CDR1 SGHRS and CDR2 YFSETQ come from the germline V gene. For the CDR3, the DNA is TGCGCCAGCAGCTTGGGTTTGGGCGTAGCGGACACTGAAGCTTTCTTT. Its translation: CASSLGLGVADTEAFF.

The V and J genes are TRBV30 and TRBJ1-6, with 7 bases lining up with TRBD1. Losses at the gene ends were 5 bases for V and 4 bases for J; bases not matched to a gene: 8. The CDR3 spans 15 residues. Germline V gene lookup returns CDR1 GTSNPN and CDR2 SVGIG (reference sequence). The CDR3 sequence is CAWGLNRGYNSPLHF. As DNA, the CDR3 is TGTGCCTGGGGCCTAAACAGGGGTTATAATTCACCCCTCCACTTT.

The V gene is TRBV2, the J gene TRBJ1-1; weak D call: TRBD1 (5 bases). The V gene's germline CDR1 is SNHLY and CDR2 FYNNEI. V lost 9 bases and J 4 bases, leaving 9 bases between the germline ends. The CDR3 is 11 amino acids. The CDR3 reads CARGGTTEAFF. The CDR3 nucleotides are TGTGCCAGGGGGGGGACCACTGAAGCTTTCTTT.

The V and J genes are TRBV6-1 and TRBJ1-4; the match to TRBD1 covers 8 bases. The CDR3 extends over 13 amino acids. Losses at the gene ends were 11 bases for V and 8 bases for J; bases not matched to a gene: 10. Per the germline V gene, CDR1 is MNHNS and CDR2 is SASEGT. The CDR3 loop reads CAGLDRGVEKLFF. The CDR3 coding sequence is TGTGCCGGATTAGACAGGGGAGTAGAAAAACTGTTTTTT.

This rearrangement joins TRBV29-1 to TRBJ2-7, with 14 bases lining up with TRBD2. The V and J ends lost 7 bases and 2 bases, in that order; junction bases with no gene match: 10. This CDR3 spans 16 amino acids. CDR1 SQVTM and CDR2 ANQGSEA come from the germline V gene. CDR3 sequence: CSARLAGGPKTYEQYF. The DNA of the CDR3 is TGCAGCGCCCGACTAGCGGGGGGGCCGAAAACCTACGAGCAGTACTTC.

The chain couples TRBV25-1 to TRBJ2-1; the match to TRBD2 covers 7 bases. Trimming removed 2 bases from V and 6 bases from J; junction bases left unmatched: 10. CDR1 MGHDK and CDR2 SYGVNS come from the germline V gene. The CDR3 spans 16 residues. As DNA, the CDR3 is TGTGCCAGCAGTGAAAGGGCTCTAGCGGCCGGCAATGAGCAGTTCTTC. Amino acids: CASSERALAAGNEQFF.

This clone was observed once. This chain connects TRBV2 to TRBJ2-2, with D perhaps matching TRBD1 (6 bases). Trimming removed 10 bases at V and 8 bases at J, with 17 bases between. This CDR3 spans 13 amino acids. CDR1 and CDR2 from the germline V gene are SNHLY and FYNNEI. The CDR3: CATKGEELGELFF. As DNA, the CDR3 is TGTGCCACTAAGGGGGAAGAGCTTGGGGAGCTGTTTTTT.

The rearrangement links TRBV19 to TRBJ2-1; D is possibly TRBD1 (5 bases). Germline values: CDR1 LNHDA, CDR2 SQIVND (reference sequence). V shed 3 bases and J shed 3 bases, with 15 bases lying between them. The CDR3 sequence is 16 residues long. The CDR3 here is CASSMYQGRVYNEQFF. In DNA form, the CDR3 reads TGTGCCAGTAGTATGTATCAGGGAAGGGTCTACAATGAGCAGTTCTTC.

V gene TRBV29-1 combines with J gene TRBJ2-1, with D possibly matching TRBD2 (6 bases). Trimming shortened V by 7 bases and J by 4 bases, and 17 bases separated the two germline ends. This CDR3 contains 14 residues. From germline, CDR1 is SQVTM and CDR2 ANQGSEA. The CDR3 sequence: CSAPQNSGYNEQFF. The CDR3 DNA reads as TGCAGCGCTCCCCAGAATAGCGGTTACAATGAGCAGTTCTTC.

The rearrangement links TRBV7-2 to TRBJ2-2; the D gene is possibly TRBD2 (6 bases). The CDR3 runs 18 residues. CDR1 SGHTA and CDR2 FQGNSA come from the germline V gene. V was pared by 4 bases and J by 0 bases, with 18 bases between. Written as DNA, the CDR3 is TGTGCCAGCAGCTCCGACGGGGACTGGGTAACGAACACCGGGGAGCTGTTTTTT. Protein product: CASSSDGDWVTNTGELFF.

The rearrangement links TRBV15 to TRBJ2-7, with TRBD1 matching 8 bases. The CDR3 loop spans 16 amino acids. V lost 0 bases, J lost 3 bases, and 7 bases stayed unmatched. Germline CDR1 is LNHNV and CDR2 is YYDKDF (reference sequence). CDR3 sequence (DNA): TGTGCCACCAGCAGAGATCGGGACAGGAGTATCTACGAGCAGTACTTC. It encodes CATSRDRDRSIYEQYF.

This clone was detected only once. The chain combines TRBV9 with TRBJ1-6; TRBD1 matches 7 bases. Germline V gene data show CDR1 as SGDLS and CDR2 as YYNGEE. CDR3 length: 15 residues. With 4 bases clipped from V and 7 bases from J, the junction kept 8 bases outside the gene matches. The CDR3 is CASSPRTGRNSPLHF. The DNA for the CDR3 is TGTGCCAGCAGCCCCCGGACAGGAAGAAATTCACCCCTCCACTTT.

This chain uses TRBV5-4 with TRBJ2-7, with a tentative D call TRBD1 (6 bases). This CDR3 spans 14 amino acids. Trimming took off 4 bases at V and 3 bases at J, with 14 bases between the two ends. CDR1 is SGHNT and CDR2 is YYREEE in the germline V gene (reference sequence). The CDR3 nucleotides read TGTGCCAGCAGCGTACAGGGTTCGGACTACGAGCAGTACTTC. Protein sequence: CASSVQGSDYEQYF. The whole variable domain, remainder taken from reference TRBV5-4 and TRBJ2-7, is ETGVTQSPTHLIKTRGQQVTLRCSSQSGHNTVSWYQQALGQGPQFIFQYYREEENGRGNFPPRFSGLQFPNYSSELNVNALELDDSALYLCASSVQGSDYEQYFGPGTRLTVT.

The chain recombines TRBV11-2 with TRBJ1-6; D unclear. This CDR3 has 13 residues. Germline values: CDR1 SGHAT, CDR2 FQNNGV. The V gene lost 3 bases and the J gene lost 10 bases, with 10 bases spanning the gap. The CDR3 here is CASSLEGGSPLHF. Here the CDR3 DNA reads TGTGCCAGCAGCTTGGAAGGAGGCTCACCCCTCCACTTT.

V usage is TRBV5-4 and J usage is TRBJ1-1; D remains ambiguous. This CDR3 contains 13 residues. The V and J ends lost 4 bases and 2 bases respectively, with 9 bases between them. The germline gives CDR1 SGHNT, CDR2 YYREEE (reference sequence). Here the CDR3 reads CASSADFNTEAFF. For the CDR3, the DNA is TGTGCCAGCAGCGCTGACTTTAACACTGAAGCTTTCTTT.

The genes are TRBV5-6 and TRBJ2-7; weak D call: TRBD1 (6 bases). V was pared by 4 bases and J by 0 bases, with 11 bases between. The CDR3 runs 14 residues. CDR1 SGHDT and CDR2 YYEEEE come from the germline V gene. This chain's CDR3 is CASSLTGLSYEQYF. CDR3 sequence (DNA): TGTGCCAGCAGCCTTACAGGGCTCTCCTACGAGCAGTACTTC.

The V gene is TRBV18, the J gene TRBJ1-5; D is possibly TRBD1 (6 bases). From germline, CDR1 is KGHSH and CDR2 LQKENI. The V end was cut by 4 bases, the J end by 4 bases, with 11 bases between. This CDR3 region has 14 residues. The CDR3 is CASSQEQGNQPQHF. For the CDR3, the DNA is TGTGCCAGCTCACAAGAACAGGGAAATCAGCCCCAGCATTTT.